This is a list of T cell receptor beta chains from one sample in a study of T cell repertoires in cytomegalovirus infection. Using its own MiXCR run on the reads, TCRdb lists one record per CDR3 protein. The repertoire holds about 920,000 distinct CDR3 sequences, with approximately 31% as singletons. No antigen has been identified for these receptors. The sample here was cultured CD8+ T cells from PBMCs, taken from culture after CMV antigen stimulation. The source of these receptors is a human donor in good health (CMV status not recorded). Some clones in this sample may be carry-over from other donors' samples. CDR3s include the opening cysteine and the closing phenylalanine or tryptophan. D genes are given only for firm matches. Some rows mark clone size as missing; the rest say once, few, many or name a class of expanded clone.

>NA|TRBV5-1|14|TRBJ2-5|NA
TGCGCCAGCAGCCACCTGACAGGTCGAGAGACCCAGTACTTC
CASSHLTGRETQYF
>many|TRBV11-3|15|TRBJ2-5|TRBD2
TGTGCCAGCAGCCCCGACGGGATGCGGGAGGAGACCCAGTACTTC
CASSPDGMREETQYF
>many|TRBV7-3|15|TRBJ2-3|NA
TGTGCCAGCAGCCTAGGACGGCCTGGCACAGATACGCAGTATTTT
CASSLGRPGTDTQYF
>few|TRBV5-1|15|TRBJ2-3|NA
TGCGCCAGCAGCTTAGACTATACTAGCACAGATACGCAGTATTTT
CASSLDYTSTDTQYF
>NA|TRBV4-1|15|TRBJ2-1|NA
TGCGCCAGCAGCCAAGATGGGGACGGTCGAAATGAGCAGTTCTTC
CASSQDGDGRNEQFF
>few|TRBV4-3|16|TRBJ1-1|NA
TGCGCCAGCAGCCAAGACTTTGGTCAGGGCGGGGCCGGAGCTTTCTTT
CASSQDFGQGGAGAFF
>few|TRBV7-8|15|TRBJ2-5|NA
TGTGCCAGCAGCTATAGGGCCCCGGCGGGGGAGACCCAGTACTTC
CASSYRAPAGETQYF
>NA|TRBV27|14|TRBJ2-1|NA
TGTGCCAGCAGTTTATCACGGGAGCTTAATGAGCAGTTCTTC
CASSLSRELNEQFF
>NA|TRBV6-6|14|TRBJ1-1|NA
TGTGCCAGCAGCCCCACGAAGATGAACACTGAAGCTTTCTTT
CASSPTKMNTEAFF
>NA|TRBV15|16|TRBJ2-7|NA
TGTGCCACCAGCAGAGACCCGCCCAGGGATCTTTACGAGCAGTACTTC
CATSRDPPRDLYEQYF
>NA|TRBV6-1|13|TRBJ1-2|TRBD1
TGTGCCACCTTACAGGGGGAGCTGCATGGCTACACCTTC
CATLQGELHGYTF
>many|TRBV7-2|15|TRBJ2-1|TRBD2
TGTGCCAGCAACCCGTTTTTACGGGGGGTTGATGAGCAGTTCTTC
CASNPFLRGVDEQFF
>NA|TRBV5-1|14|TRBJ2-2|NA
TGCGCCAGCAGCTTGGGTGCGGGTCCCGGGGAGCTGTTTTTT
CASSLGAGPGELFF
>NA|TRBV20-1|16|TRBJ2-1|TRBD2
TGCAGTGCTAGAGATTTGCGGGGGGCTCGGTACAATGAGCAGTTCTTC
CSARDLRGARYNEQFF
>NA|TRBV2|14|TRBJ2-5|TRBD2
TGTGCCAGCACGCAAGCGGGGGGGCAAGAGACCCAGTACTTC
CASTQAGGQETQYF
>NA|TRBV7-6|15|TRBJ2-7|TRBD1
TGTGCCAGCAGCTTCCGGGACAGGGGGTTTTACGAGCAGTACTTC
CASSFRDRGFYEQYF
>NA|TRBV7-8|17|TRBJ2-5|TRBD2
TGTGCCAGCAGCTTAGGAACGGGGGGGCCAAGGGAAGAGACCCAGTACTTC
CASSLGTGGPREETQYF
>few|TRBV7-6|13|TRBJ1-4|NA
TGTGCCAGCAGGGACACGTCTAATGAAAAACTGTTTTTT
CASRDTSNEKLFF